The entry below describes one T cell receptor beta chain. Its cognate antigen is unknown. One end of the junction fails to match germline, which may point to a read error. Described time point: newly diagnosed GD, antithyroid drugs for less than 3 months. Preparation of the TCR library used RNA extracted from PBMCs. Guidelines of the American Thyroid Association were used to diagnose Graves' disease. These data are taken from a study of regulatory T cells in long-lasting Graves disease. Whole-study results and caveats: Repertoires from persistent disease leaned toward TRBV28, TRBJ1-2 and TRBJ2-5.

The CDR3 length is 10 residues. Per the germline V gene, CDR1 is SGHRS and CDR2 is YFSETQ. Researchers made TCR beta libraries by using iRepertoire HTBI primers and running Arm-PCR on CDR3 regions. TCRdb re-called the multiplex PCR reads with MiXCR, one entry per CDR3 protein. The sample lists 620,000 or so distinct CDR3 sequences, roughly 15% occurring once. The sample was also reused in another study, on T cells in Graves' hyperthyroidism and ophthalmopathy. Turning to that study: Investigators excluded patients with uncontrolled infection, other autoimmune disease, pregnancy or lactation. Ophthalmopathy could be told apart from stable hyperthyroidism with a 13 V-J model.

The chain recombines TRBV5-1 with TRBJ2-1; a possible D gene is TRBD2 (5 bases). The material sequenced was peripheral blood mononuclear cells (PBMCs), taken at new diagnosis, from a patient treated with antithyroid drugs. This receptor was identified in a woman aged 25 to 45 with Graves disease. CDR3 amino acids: CAIQSGEQLF. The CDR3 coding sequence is TGCGCCATCCAAAGCGGTGAGCAGCTCTTC.